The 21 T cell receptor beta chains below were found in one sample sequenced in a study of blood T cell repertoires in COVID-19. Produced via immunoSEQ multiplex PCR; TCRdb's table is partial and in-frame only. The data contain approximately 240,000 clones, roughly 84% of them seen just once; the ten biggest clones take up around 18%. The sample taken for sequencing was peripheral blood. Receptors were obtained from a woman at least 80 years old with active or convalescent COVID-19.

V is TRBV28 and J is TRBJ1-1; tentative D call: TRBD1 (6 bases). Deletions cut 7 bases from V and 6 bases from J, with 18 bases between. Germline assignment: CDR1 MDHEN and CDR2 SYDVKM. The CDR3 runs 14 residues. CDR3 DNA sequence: TGTGCCAGCAAAGACCTACAGGGTGCGGCTGAAGCTTTCTTT. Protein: CASKDLQGAAEAFF.

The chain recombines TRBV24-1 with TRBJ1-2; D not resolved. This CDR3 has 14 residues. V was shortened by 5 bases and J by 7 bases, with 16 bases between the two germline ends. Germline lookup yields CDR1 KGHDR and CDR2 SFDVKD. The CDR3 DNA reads TGTGCCACCAGTGCTACTTCGAGAGGGTCTGGCTACACCTTC. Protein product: CATSATSRGSGYTF.

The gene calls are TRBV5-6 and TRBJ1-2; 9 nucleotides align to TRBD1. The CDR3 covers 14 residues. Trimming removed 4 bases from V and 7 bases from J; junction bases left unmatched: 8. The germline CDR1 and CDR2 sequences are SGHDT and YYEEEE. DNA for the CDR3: TGTGCCAGCAGCACCGACAGGGGGATCGGTGGCTACACCTTC. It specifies CASSTDRGIGGYTF.

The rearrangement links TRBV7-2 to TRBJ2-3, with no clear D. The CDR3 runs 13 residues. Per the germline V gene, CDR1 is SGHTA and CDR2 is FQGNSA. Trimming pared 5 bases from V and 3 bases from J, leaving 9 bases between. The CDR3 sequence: CASSTDWTDTQYF. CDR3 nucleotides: TGTGCCAGCAGCACCGACTGGACAGATACGCAGTATTTT.

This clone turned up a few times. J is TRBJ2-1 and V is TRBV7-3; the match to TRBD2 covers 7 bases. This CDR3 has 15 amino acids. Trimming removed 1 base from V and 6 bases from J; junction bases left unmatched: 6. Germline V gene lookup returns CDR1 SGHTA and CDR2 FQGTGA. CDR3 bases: TGTGCCAGCAGCTTAAGTGGGCGGGAGCGCAATGAGCAGTTCTTC. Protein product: CASSLSGRERNEQFF.

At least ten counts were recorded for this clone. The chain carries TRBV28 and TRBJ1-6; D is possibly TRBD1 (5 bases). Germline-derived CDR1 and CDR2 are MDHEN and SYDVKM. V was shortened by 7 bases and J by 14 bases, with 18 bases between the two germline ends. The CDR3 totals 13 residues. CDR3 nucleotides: TGTGCCAGCAACCCTGACAGCCGCCTCACCCTCCACTTT. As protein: CASNPDSRLTLHF. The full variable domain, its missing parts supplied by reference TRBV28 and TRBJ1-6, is DVKVTQSSRYLVKRTGEKVFLECVQDMDHENMFWYRQDPGLGLRLIYFSYDVKMKEKGDIPEGYSVSREKKERFSLILESASTNQTSMYLCASNPDSRLTLHFGNGTRLTVT.

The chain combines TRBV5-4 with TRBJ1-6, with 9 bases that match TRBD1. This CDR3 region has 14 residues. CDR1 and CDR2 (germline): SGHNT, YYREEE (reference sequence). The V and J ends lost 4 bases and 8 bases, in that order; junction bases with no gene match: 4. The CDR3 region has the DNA TGTGCCAGCAGCCGGGACAGGGATGATTCACCCCTCCACTTT. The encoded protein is CASSRDRDDSPLHF.

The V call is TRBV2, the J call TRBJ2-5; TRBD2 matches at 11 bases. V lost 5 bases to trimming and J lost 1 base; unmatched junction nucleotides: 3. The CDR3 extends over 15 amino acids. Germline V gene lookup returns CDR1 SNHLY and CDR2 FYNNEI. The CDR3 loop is CASSPSGGTQETQYF. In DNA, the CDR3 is TGTGCCAGCAGTCCTAGCGGGGGGACCCAAGAGACCCAGTACTTC.

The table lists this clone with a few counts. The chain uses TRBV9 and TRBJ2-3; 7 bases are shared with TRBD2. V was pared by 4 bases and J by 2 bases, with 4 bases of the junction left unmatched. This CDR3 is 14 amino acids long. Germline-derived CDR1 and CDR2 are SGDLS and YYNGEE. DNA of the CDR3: TGTGCCAGCAGCTACCGGGACTACACAGATACGCAGTATTTT. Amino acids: CASSYRDYTDTQYF.

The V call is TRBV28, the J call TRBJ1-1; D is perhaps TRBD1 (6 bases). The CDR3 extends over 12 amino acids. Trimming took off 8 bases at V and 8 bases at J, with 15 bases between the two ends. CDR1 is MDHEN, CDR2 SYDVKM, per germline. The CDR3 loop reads CASLEDRNEAFF. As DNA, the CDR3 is TGTGCCAGCCTAGAGGACAGAAACGAAGCTTTCTTT.

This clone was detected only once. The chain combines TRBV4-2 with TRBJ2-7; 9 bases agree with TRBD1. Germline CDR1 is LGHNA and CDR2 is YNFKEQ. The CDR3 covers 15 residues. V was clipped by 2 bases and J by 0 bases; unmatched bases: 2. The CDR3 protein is CASSQTGQGSYEQYF. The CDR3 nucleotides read TGTGCCAGCAGCCAAACGGGACAGGGCTCCTACGAGCAGTACTTC.

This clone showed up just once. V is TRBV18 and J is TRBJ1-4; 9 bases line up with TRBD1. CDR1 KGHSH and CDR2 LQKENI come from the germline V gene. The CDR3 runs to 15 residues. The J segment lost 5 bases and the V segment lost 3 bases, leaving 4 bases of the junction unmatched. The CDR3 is CASSPPGQGNEKLFF. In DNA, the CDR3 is TGTGCCAGCTCACCTCCGGGACAGGGCAATGAAAAACTGTTTTTT.

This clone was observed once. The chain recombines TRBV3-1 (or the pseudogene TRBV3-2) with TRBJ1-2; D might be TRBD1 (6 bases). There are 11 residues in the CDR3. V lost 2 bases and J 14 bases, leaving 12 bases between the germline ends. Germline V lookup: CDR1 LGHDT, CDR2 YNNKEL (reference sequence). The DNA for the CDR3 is TGTGCCAGCAGCCAACAACAGGGCCATACCTTC. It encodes CASSQQQGHTF.

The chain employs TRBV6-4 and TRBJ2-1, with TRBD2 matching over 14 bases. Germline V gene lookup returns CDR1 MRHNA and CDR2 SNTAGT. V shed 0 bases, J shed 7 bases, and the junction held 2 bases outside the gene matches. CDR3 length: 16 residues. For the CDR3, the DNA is TGTGCCAGCAGTGACTCGACTAGCGGGAGGGTTAATGAGCAGTTCTTC. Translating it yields CASSDSTSGRVNEQFF.

CDR3 in amino acids: CASSSGVGETQYF. The CDR3 DNA sequence: TGCGCCAGCAGCTCTGGAGTTGGAGAGACCCAGTACTTC. The rearrangement uses TRBV5-1 and TRBJ2-5; D unresolved. Germline V gene sequence: CDR1 SGHRS, CDR2 YFSETQ. V lost 3 bases and J lost 4, with 10 bases in between. The CDR3 consists of 13 residues.

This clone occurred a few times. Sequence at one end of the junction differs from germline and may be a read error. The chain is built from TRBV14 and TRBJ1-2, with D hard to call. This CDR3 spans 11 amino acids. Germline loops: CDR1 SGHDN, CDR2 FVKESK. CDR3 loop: CASSQRLLLWF. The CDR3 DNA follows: TGTGCCAGCAGCCAAAGACTCCTCCTTTGGTTC.

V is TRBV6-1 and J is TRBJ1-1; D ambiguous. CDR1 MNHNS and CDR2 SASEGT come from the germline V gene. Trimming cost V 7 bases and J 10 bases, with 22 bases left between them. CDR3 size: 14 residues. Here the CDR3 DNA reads TGTGCCAGCACCGAACAAACGGAAGGGAGCGGAGCTTTCTTT. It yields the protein CASTEQTEGSGAFF.

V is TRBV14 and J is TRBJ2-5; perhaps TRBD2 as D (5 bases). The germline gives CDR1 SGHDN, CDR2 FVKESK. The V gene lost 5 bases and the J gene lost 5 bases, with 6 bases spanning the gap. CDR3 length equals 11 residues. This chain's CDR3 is CASSSGETQYF. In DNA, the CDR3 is TGTGCCAGCAGCTCGGGGGAGACCCAGTACTTC. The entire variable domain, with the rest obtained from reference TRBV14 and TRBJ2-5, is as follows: EAGVTQFPSHSVIEKGQTVTLRCDPISGHDNLYWYRRVMGKEIKFLLHFVKESKQDESGMPNNRFLAERTGGTYSTLKVQPAELEDSGVYFCASSSGETQYFGPGTRLLVL.

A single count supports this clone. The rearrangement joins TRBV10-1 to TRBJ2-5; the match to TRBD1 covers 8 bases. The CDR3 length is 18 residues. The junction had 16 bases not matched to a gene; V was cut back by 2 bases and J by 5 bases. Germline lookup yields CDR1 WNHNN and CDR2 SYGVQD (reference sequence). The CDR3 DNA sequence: TGCGCCAGCAGTGAGCACCCCGGACAGGGAAACCCTAGTGAGACCCAGTACTTC. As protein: CASSEHPGQGNPSETQYF.

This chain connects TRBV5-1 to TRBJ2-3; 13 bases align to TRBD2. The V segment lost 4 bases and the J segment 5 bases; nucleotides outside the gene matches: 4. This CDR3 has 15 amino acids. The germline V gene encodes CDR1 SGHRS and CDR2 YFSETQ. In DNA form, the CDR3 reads TGCGCCAGCAGCACTAGCGGGAGGGCCGAAGATACGCAGTATTTT. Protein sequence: CASSTSGRAEDTQYF.

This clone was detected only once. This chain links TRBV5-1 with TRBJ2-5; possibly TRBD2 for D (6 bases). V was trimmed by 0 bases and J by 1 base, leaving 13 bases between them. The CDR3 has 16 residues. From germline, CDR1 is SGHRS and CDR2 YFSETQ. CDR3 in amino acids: CASSLGSAGIQETQYF. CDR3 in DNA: TGCGCCAGCAGCTTGGGGTCGGCGGGAATCCAAGAGACCCAGTACTTC.